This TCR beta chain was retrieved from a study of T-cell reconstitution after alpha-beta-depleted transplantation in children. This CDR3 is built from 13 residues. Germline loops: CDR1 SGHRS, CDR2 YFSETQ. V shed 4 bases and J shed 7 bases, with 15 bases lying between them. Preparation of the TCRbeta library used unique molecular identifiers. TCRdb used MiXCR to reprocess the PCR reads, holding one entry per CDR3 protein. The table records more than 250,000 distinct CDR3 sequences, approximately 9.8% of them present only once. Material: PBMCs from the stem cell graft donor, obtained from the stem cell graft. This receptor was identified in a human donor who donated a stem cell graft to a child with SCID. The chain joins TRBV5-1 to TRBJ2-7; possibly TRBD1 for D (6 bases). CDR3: CASSQTGLGEQYF. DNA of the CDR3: TGCGCCAGCAGCCAAACAGGGTTGGGGGAGCAGTACTTC.